This T cell receptor (beta chain) was retrieved from a study of CD8 T cells in Susac syndrome. At the level of the study: Susac syndrome patients were untreated, on corticosteroids with some adding intravenous immunoglobulin, or on intravenous immunoglobulin only.

Negative magnetic isolation gave CD8+ and CD4+ cells; FACS enriched CD8+ TEMRA. Trimming shortened V by 6 bases and J by 2 bases, and 10 bases separated the two germline ends. This CDR3 is 13 amino acids long. In germline, CDR1 is SNHLY, CDR2 FYNNEI. Reverse transcription of roughly 0.45 to 1 ug RNA used random hexamers. TCRdb reprocessed the immunoSEQ multiplex PCR reads via MiXCR and lists one record per CDR3 protein. The sample has about 180,000 distinct CDR3 sequences, 85% to 95% seen once. The clonotype originates from a human donor with Susac syndrome. The sequencing input was CD4+ T cells from PBMCs. The chain uses TRBV2 and TRBJ2-5; TRBD2 might be the D (6 bases). CDR3 sequence (DNA): TGTGCCAGCAGACCCGGGACTCAAGAGACCCAGTACTTC. Its translation is CASRPGTQETQYF.